This TCR beta chain was sequenced for a study of shared clonotypes between healthy human individuals. Study processing details: Junction-only immunoSEQ sequences carried no quality scores, so filtering differed. Some clones are missing from TCRdb's copy, which holds only in-frame ones; the method was immunoSEQ multiplex PCR. Clone size and V and J calls were adopted from that table, with D and trimming inferred from the DNA. The table records about 2.3 million clones, around 93% of them present only once. As regards this clone: Its cognate antigen is unknown.

General study findings and limits: Naive subsets tended to show greater estimated richness than memory subsets.

CDR1 and CDR2 (germline): MNHEY, SVGAGI. V lost 6 bases to trimming and J lost 3 bases, with 12 bases between them. The CDR3 has 14 amino acids. Source material: naive CD4+ T cells from PBMCs. Subset reported: CD45RA+ positively selected. This sequence joins TRBV6-5 and TRBJ1-5, with D maybe TRBD1 (5 bases). The clonotype originates from a man aged 18-30 years in good health. Some clones in this sample may be carry-over from other donors' samples. For the CDR3, the DNA is TGTGCCAGCAGCCCCGACAGAGACAATCAGCCCCAGCATTTT. It specifies CASSPDRDNQPQHF.